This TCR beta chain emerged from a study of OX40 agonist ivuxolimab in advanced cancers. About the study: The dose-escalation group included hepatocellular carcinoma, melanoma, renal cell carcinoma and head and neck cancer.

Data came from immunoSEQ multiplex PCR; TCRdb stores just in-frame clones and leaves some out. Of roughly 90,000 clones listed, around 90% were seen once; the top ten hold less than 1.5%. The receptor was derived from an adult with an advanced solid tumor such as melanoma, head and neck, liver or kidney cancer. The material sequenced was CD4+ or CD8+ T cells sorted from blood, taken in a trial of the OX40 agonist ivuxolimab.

The CDR3 here is CATSAGIDLYEQYF. The CDR3 DNA reads as TGTGCCACCAGCGCAGGGATTGATCTCTACGAGCAGTACTTC. The V call is TRBV15, the J call TRBJ2-7; D possibly corresponds to TRBD1 (5 bases). Germline CDR1 and CDR2: LNHNV and YYDKDF (reference sequence). The CDR3 has 14 amino acids. Trimming cost V 5 bases and J 3 bases, with 14 bases left between them.